These 7 T cell receptor beta chains share one sample of origin, sequenced in a study of blood T cells in healthy people across ages. Sample-barcoded 5' priming and a J-beta primer mix drove a second PCR of roughly 7 to 11 cycles. A single record per CDR3 protein comes from TCRdb applying MiXCR to the 5' RACE reads. The repertoire holds over 1,500,000 distinct CDR3 sequences, with less than 50% as singletons. Sequenced input: blood. The receptors were sampled from a woman aged 40 to 50 in good health.

In its sample, this clonotype was seen a few times. The chain combines TRBV6-2 or TRBV6-3 with TRBJ2-1; D possibly corresponds to TRBD1 (6 bases). Germline assignment: CDR1 MNHEY and CDR2 SVGEGT. The CDR3 is made up of 13 amino acids. V shed 2 bases and J shed 7 bases, with 9 bases lying between them. CDR3 region: CASSYRGQNEQFF. The CDR3 DNA reads TGTGCCAGCAGTTACCGCGGACAGAATGAGCAGTTCTTC.

The chain is built from TRBV7-2 and TRBJ2-5, with 11 bases identical to TRBD2. Trimming took 4 bases from V and 4 from J; bases not matched to a gene: 8. CDR1 SGHTA and CDR2 FQGNSA come from the germline V gene. CDR3 length: 16 amino acids. In nucleotides, the CDR3 is TGTGCCAGCAGCTCAGAGGTAGCGGGGGGGATAGAGACCCAGTACTTC. Translation: CASSSEVAGGIETQYF. The full variable domain, rest sourced from reference TRBV7-2 and TRBJ2-5, is GAGVSQSPSNKVTEKGKDVELRCDPISGHTALYWYRQSLGQGLEFLIYFQGNSAPDKSGLPSDRFSAERTGGSVSTLTIQRTQQEDSAVYLCASSSEVAGGIETQYFGPGTRLLVL.

This chain links TRBV6-5 with TRBJ2-4; the match to TRBD1 covers 7 bases. After removal of 2 bases from V and 2 bases from J, the junction contained 9 bases not matched to a gene. CDR1 is MNHEY, CDR2 SVGAGI, per germline. The CDR3 runs 17 residues. CDR3 sequence: CASSYAPPTGSKNIQYF. The CDR3 DNA follows: TGTGCCAGCAGTTACGCCCCCCCGACAGGGTCCAAAAACATTCAGTACTTC.

The CDR3 loop is CASTRLMGTGATYEQYF. In nucleotides, the CDR3 is TGTGCCAGCACCCGACTAATGGGGACAGGGGCCACCTACGAGCAGTACTTC. V is TRBV28 and J is TRBJ2-5; 10 bases agree with TRBD1. The J call may be faulty, since TRBJ2-7 better matches the DNA end. The CDR3 consists of 17 residues. Germline V lookup: CDR1 MDHEN, CDR2 SYDVKM.

This rearrangement joins TRBV3-1 to TRBJ2-5; the D is unclear. Judging by the DNA end, TRBJ2-7 fits better; the J call may be wrong. There are 12 residues in the CDR3. From germline, CDR1 is LGHDT and CDR2 YNNKEL (reference sequence). CDR3: CASSRAVYEQYF. The CDR3 region has the DNA TGTGCCAGCAGCCGGGCCGTCTACGAGCAGTACTTC.

This clonotype was observed a single time. The V call is TRBV5-4, the J call TRBJ1-6, with a tentative D call TRBD1 (5 bases). Between the trimmed V and J ends, which lost 5 bases and 7 bases, there was a span of 16 bases. Germline V gives CDR1 SGHNT, CDR2 YYREEE (reference sequence). The CDR3 totals 15 residues. CDR3 protein: CASRIGQGENSPLHF. CDR3 DNA: TGTGCCAGCAGGATAGGGCAGGGTGAAAATTCACCCCTCCACTTT.

The J gene is TRBJ2-1, the V gene TRBV7-2; 15 bases align to TRBD2. Germline CDR1 reads SGHTA; CDR2 reads FQGNSA. Trimming removed 3 bases from V and 3 bases from J; junction bases left unmatched: 3. CDR3 length equals 17 residues. The CDR3 spells CASSFLGLAGGYNEQFF. DNA of the CDR3: TGTGCCAGCAGCTTCCTGGGACTAGCGGGGGGCTACAATGAGCAGTTCTTC.